This TCR beta chain originates from a study of blood T cells in healthy people across ages. The CDR3 runs to 17 residues. CDR1 is DFQATT, CDR2 SNEGSKA, per germline (reference sequence). Unmatched junction bases numbered 7, after V lost 0 bases and J lost 4 bases. The use of a sample-barcoded 5' primer and a J-beta primer mix characterized a second PCR of about 6 to 11 cycles. TCRdb reprocessed the 5' RACE reads with MiXCR, giving one entry per CDR3 protein. The sample shows about 930,000 distinct CDR3 sequences, 25% to 30% of them seen only once. This sample was shared with a second study, whose subject was T cells of mothers and their children. This second study says: Sequencing got over 9 million TCR beta CDR3 reads from each mother and some 3 million from each child. Biologically related mothers and children overlapped slightly more than unrelated pairs, a non-significant difference.

The V gene is TRBV20-1, the J gene TRBJ2-1, with TRBD2 matching over 12 bases. The sequencing sample was made of blood. The TCR originated in a woman aged 40 to 50 in good health. The CDR3 DNA reads as TGCAGTGCTAGAGACCCGGCGGGACTAGCGGGTTACAATGAGCAGTTCTTC. Protein: CSARDPAGLAGYNEQFF.